A single T cell receptor beta chain is shown here with its context. Enrollment of patients from Seattle took place during active infection, with longitudinal follow-up. V lost 2 bases to trimming and J lost 7 bases; unmatched junction nucleotides: 9. From germline, CDR1 is GTSNPN and CDR2 SVGIG (reference sequence). CDR3 size: 14 residues. Original handling: From reference gene primer amplification, estimates of nucleated cell counts were derived. Libraries were prepared by immunoSEQ multiplex PCR; TCRdb keeps only in-frame clonotypes and omits some of them. That table is the source of V, J and clone size, and D and trimming were worked out from the DNA. The repertoire consists of roughly 310,000 clones, with about 90% occurring once and the leading ten covering 2.5% to 3.5%. The source of the sample is a study of blood T cell repertoires in COVID-19. Study in general: Italy, Spain and the United States were the sources of the convalescent and acute COVID-19 samples. Nucleic acid was either cDNA or gDNA, and it came from T cells, B-cell-depleted T cells, or PBMCs.

The TCR was taken from a woman under 40 with COVID-19, enrolled during active disease. The chain has TRBV30 and TRBJ1-1, with TRBD1 matching 8 bases. Sequenced: peripheral blood. For the CDR3, the DNA is TGTGCCTGGAGTCCCACAGGGGGAAGGCTTGAAGCTTTCTTT. Protein product: CAWSPTGGRLEAFF.